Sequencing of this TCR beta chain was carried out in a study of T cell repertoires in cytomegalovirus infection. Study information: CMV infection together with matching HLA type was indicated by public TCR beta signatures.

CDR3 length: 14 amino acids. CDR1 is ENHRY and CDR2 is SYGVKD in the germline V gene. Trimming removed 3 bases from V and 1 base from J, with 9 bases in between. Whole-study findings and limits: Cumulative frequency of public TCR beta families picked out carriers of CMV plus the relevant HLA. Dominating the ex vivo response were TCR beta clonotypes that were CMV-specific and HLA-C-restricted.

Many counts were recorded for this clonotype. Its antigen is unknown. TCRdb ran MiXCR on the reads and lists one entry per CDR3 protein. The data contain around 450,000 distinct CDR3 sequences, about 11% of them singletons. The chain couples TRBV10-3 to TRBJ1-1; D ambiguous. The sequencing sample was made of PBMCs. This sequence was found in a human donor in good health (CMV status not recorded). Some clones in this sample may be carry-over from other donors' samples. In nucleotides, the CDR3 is TGTGCCATCAGTGATTGGGCTACGAACACTGAAGCTTTCTTT. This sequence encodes CAISDWATNTEAFF.